This T cell receptor (beta chain) was retrieved from a study of T cells in Graves' hyperthyroidism and ophthalmopathy. Study-level information: Peripheral blood was collected at initial diagnosis, before any treatment.

Germline-derived CDR1 and CDR2 are SGHTS and YDEGEE. V lost 6 bases to trimming and J lost 2 bases, with 14 bases between them. CDR3 length equals 14 residues. Amplified regions were TCR beta CDR3 sequences from RNA transcripts. Carried out on the TCR CDR3, a first-round RT-PCR used the HTBI primer set. TCRdb reanalysed the multiplex PCR reads using MiXCR and keeps one entry per CDR3 protein. The sample contains 640,000 or so distinct CDR3 sequences, approximately 14% of which appear only once. Regarding the study as a whole: Ophthalmopathy cases were set apart from stable hyperthyroidism by a 13 V-J model.

This clonotype was seen a few times. Its antigen is unidentified. Clinical symptoms, serum thyroxine and TRAb, thyroid ultrasound and orbital computed tomography together formed the diagnostic basis. Sequencing input: blood. This TCR was recovered from a woman aged 18-29 years with Graves' ophthalmopathy. J is TRBJ1-2 and V is TRBV5-8; possibly TRBD1 for D (5 bases). Here the CDR3 reads CASKVVRVNYGYTF. CDR3 sequence (DNA): TGTGCCAGCAAGGTTGTCAGGGTGAACTATGGCTACACCTTC.